This record concerns one T cell receptor (beta chain) sequence. The method was immunoSEQ multiplex PCR; TCRdb's version includes in-frame clones alone and lacks a portion of them. The sample holds about 120,000 clones, more than 55% seen once. Genomic DNA for TCR beta libraries, 2 to 2.5 micrograms, came from cryopreserved PBMCs. These data are taken from a study of cytotoxic CD8 clonotypes in ibrutinib-treated CLL. Study information: Median treatment time before response sampling was 12 months, range 6 to 36.

This CDR3 region has 14 residues. The V and J ends lost 4 bases and 1 base respectively, with 11 bases between them. Germline assignment: CDR1 GTSNPN and CDR2 SVGIG (reference sequence). The clonotype was recovered from a human donor with chronic lymphocytic leukemia. J is TRBJ1-5 and V is TRBV30; the D is unclear. The sequencing here drew on PBMCs, taken after 24 months of ibrutinib treatment. The CDR3 here is CAWKGPKSNQPQHF. CDR3 coding DNA: TGTGCCTGGAAAGGACCGAAGAGCAATCAGCCCCAGCATTTT. The whole variable domain, remainder taken from reference TRBV30 and TRBJ1-5, is SQTIHQWPATLVQPVGSPLSLECTVEGTSNPNLYWYRQAAGRGLQLLFYSVGIGQISSEVPQNLSASRPQDRQFILSSKKLLLSDSGFYLCAWKGPKSNQPQHFGDGTRLSIL.